This T cell receptor (beta chain) was sequenced in a study of blood T cell repertoires in COVID-19. Study information: PBMCs, B-cell-depleted T cells, or T cells provided the cDNA or gDNA that made up the material.

Original processing methods: The assay estimated nucleated cells by amplifying reference gene primers. TCRdb keeps only in-frame clones here, not all; method: immunoSEQ multiplex PCR. V and J calls and clone size are given by that table; D and trimming were obtained from the DNA. The sample records around 270,000 clones, 84% being singletons. The sample holds a few counts of this clone. Looked up from germline, CDR1 is MNHEY and CDR2 is SVGAGI. The CDR3 contains 15 residues. V gave up 6 bases and J gave up 1 base, with 12 bases separating them. The rearrangement uses TRBV6-5 and TRBJ2-2, with TRBD2 as a possible D gene (6 bases). The source is a woman in her thirties or forties who had recovered from COVID-19. The sample was peripheral blood. The CDR3 here is CASRGGLRNTGELFF. CDR3 DNA sequence: TGTGCCAGCAGGGGGGGACTTAGGAACACCGGGGAGCTGTTTTTT.